This TCR beta chain comes out of a study of blood T cells in healthy people across ages. Whole-study results and caveats: Leaving the PBMCs unsorted stopped any conclusive comparison of naive versus antigen-experienced cells.

There are a few counts of this clonotype. Its cognate antigen is unknown. Looked up from germline, CDR1 is SGHRS and CDR2 is YFSETQ. This CDR3 has 15 amino acids. Trimming took off 3 bases at V and 1 base at J, with 13 bases between the two ends. Healthy individuals of Caucasian origin from Russia, aged roughly 6 to 100, served as donors. Total RNA was extracted at no less than 5 micrograms per sample. It was with a sample-barcoded 5' primer and a J-beta primer mix that a second PCR of about 6 to 12 cycles was run. Each CDR3 protein is one row after TCRdb ran MiXCR on the 5' RACE reads. The repertoire consists of about 1,800,000 distinct CDR3 sequences, with 28% occurring once and the leading ten covering 7% to 9%.

V is TRBV5-1 and J is TRBJ1-1; perhaps TRBD1 as D (6 bases). Sequencing was done on a sample of blood. The receptor was derived from a woman aged 25 to 39 in good health. The CDR3 DNA reads as TGCGCCAGCAGCTCGACAGGAAGGGGGAACACTGAAGCTTTCTTT. Encoded protein: CASSSTGRGNTEAFF.